This TCR beta chain is drawn from a study of identical twins. This clonotype occurred a few times. Antigen specificity is unknown. Addition of a universal primer site occurred through template switching, and cDNA carried unique molecular identifiers. TCRdb redid the calling of the 5' RACE reads with MiXCR, one entry per CDR3 protein. This sample has more than 400,000 distinct CDR3 sequences, with 15% found just once. V shed 6 bases and J 4 bases; nucleotides not matched to a gene: 17. Per the germline V gene, CDR1 is WNHNN and CDR2 is SYGVQD (reference sequence). CDR3 size: 19 residues. Study-level results: Modelling approaches yielded underestimates of out-of-frame TCR alpha sharing between monozygotic twins. Out-of-frame alpha sequences shared by twins showed excess low generation probability.

This sample also belongs to another study, concerning yellow fever vaccine responses in identical twins. That study reports: Twins' vaccine T cell response reportedly seemed partly convergent, partly personalized.

Sequencing was performed on CD4+ T cells sorted from blood. This chain links TRBV10-1 with TRBJ2-2; 10 bases are shared with TRBD1. The TCR originated in a young woman in good health. This CDR3 reads CASSNLGQGQKGVTGELFF. As DNA, the CDR3 is TGCGCCAGCAGCAACCTGGGACAGGGGCAAAAAGGTGTCACCGGGGAGCTGTTTTTT.